The 20 T cell receptor beta chains below were found in one sample sequenced in a study of blood T cell repertoires in COVID-19. Sequencing used immunoSEQ multiplex PCR; TCRdb keeps in-frame clones, though not all of them. Among 150,000 to 200,000 clones, about nine tenths were seen once, and the ten largest hold about 3.9%. The sample was peripheral blood. The receptor set was obtained from a young woman with acute or convalescent COVID-19.

V gene TRBV19 combines with J gene TRBJ1-4; a possible D gene is TRBD1 (6 bases). Trimming pared 9 bases from V and 4 bases from J, leaving 6 bases between. Germline loops: CDR1 LNHDA, CDR2 SQIVND (reference sequence). This CDR3 spans 11 amino acids. As DNA, the CDR3 is TGTGCCAGGACAGGTAATGAAAAACTGTTTTTT. Protein: CARTGNEKLFF.

The table lists this clone with a few counts. This chain connects TRBV2 to TRBJ1-1; D is undetermined. Trimming took off 4 bases at V and 3 bases at J, with 9 bases between the two ends. The germline V gene has CDR1 SNHLY and CDR2 FYNNEI. The CDR3 sequence is 13 residues long. This chain's CDR3 is CASSVSQDTEAFF. The CDR3 DNA follows: TGTGCCAGCAGTGTGTCCCAGGACACTGAAGCTTTCTTT.

This clone was counted only a few times. The chain uses TRBV19 and TRBJ1-5; no clear D. CDR3 length: 12 amino acids. The ends were cut back, 5 bases at V and 6 bases at J, with 8 bases in the middle. The germline V gene encodes CDR1 LNHDA and CDR2 SQIVND (reference sequence). The CDR3 DNA is TGTGCCAGTAGTTTGGTTAGTCAGCCCCAGCATTTT. Encoded protein: CASSLVSQPQHF.

The chain couples TRBV3-1 (or the pseudogene TRBV3-2) to TRBJ2-7; D is undetermined. Trimming shortened V by 4 bases and J by 6 bases, and 7 bases separated the two germline ends. CDR3 length: 11 residues. The germline V gene has CDR1 LGHDT and CDR2 YNNKEL (reference sequence). CDR3 residues: CASSRTSEQYF. The CDR3 coding sequence is TGTGCCAGCAGCCGCACAAGCGAGCAGTACTTC.

This chain connects TRBV6-2 or TRBV6-3 to TRBJ2-7; D is perhaps TRBD2 (5 bases). Germline V CDR1 and CDR2: MNHEY, SVGEGT. The CDR3 runs 15 residues. Trimming took off 3 bases at V and 7 bases at J, with 19 bases between the two ends. CDR3 amino acids: CASSYGVATGKEQYF. The CDR3 DNA reads as TGTGCCAGCAGTTATGGGGTTGCGACGGGGAAGGAGCAGTACTTC.

The J gene is TRBJ2-5, the V gene TRBV18, with 12 bases matching TRBD2. The CDR3 sequence is 17 residues long. V lost 6 bases to trimming and J lost 3 bases; unmatched junction nucleotides: 11. CDR1 is KGHSH, CDR2 LQKENI, per germline. This chain's CDR3 is CASSPPRTSGIEETQYF. CDR3 nucleotides: TGTGCCAGCTCCCCCCCAAGGACTAGCGGGATTGAAGAGACCCAGTACTTC.

The chain uses TRBV10-1 and TRBJ2-1; possibly TRBD1 for D (6 bases). The CDR3 runs to 16 residues. CDR1 is WNHNN, CDR2 SYGVQD, per germline (reference sequence). V lost 5 bases, J lost 4 bases, and 18 bases lay in between. CDR3 nucleotides: TGCGCCAGCAGTTCGGGACAAACTATGTCGTACAATGAGCAGTTCTTC. Protein: CASSSGQTMSYNEQFF.

There are a few counts of this clone. The J gene is TRBJ2-7, the V gene TRBV19, with 13 bases lining up with TRBD2. The length of the CDR3 is 17 residues. V was clipped by 4 bases and J by 5 bases; unmatched bases: 11. The V gene's germline CDR1 is LNHDA and CDR2 SQIVND (reference sequence). The CDR3 loop is CASSKNRLAGGSHEQYF. The DNA for the CDR3 is TGTGCCAGTAGTAAAAATCGACTAGCGGGAGGTTCGCACGAGCAGTACTTC.

The CDR3 coding sequence is TGCGCCAGCAGCTTGTACGGCGGAGAAATAGCTTTCTTT. As protein: CASSLYGGEIAFF. The V and J genes are TRBV5-1 and TRBJ1-1; unclear D gene. The CDR3 totals 13 residues. The germline gives CDR1 SGHRS, CDR2 YFSETQ. Trimming left V 1 base short and J 10 bases short, with 14 bases between.

J is TRBJ2-3 and V is TRBV5-1; TRBD1 is a possible D gene (6 bases). V lost 3 bases and J lost 2, with 10 bases in between. Germline V CDR1 and CDR2: SGHRS, YFSETQ. The CDR3 covers 14 residues. In DNA, the CDR3 is TGCGCCAGCAGCTCACAGGGAGACACAGATACGCAGTATTTT. Translating gives CASSSQGDTDTQYF.

The rearrangement uses TRBV28 and TRBJ2-3; 9 bases are a match to TRBD2. The CDR3 runs 15 residues. Germline V CDR1 and CDR2: MDHEN, SYDVKM. Trimming took 8 bases from V and 4 from J; bases not matched to a gene: 10. CDR3 nucleotides: TGTGCCAGCGGGCCCTTAGCGGGAGCCGCAGATACGCAGTATTTT. It yields the protein CASGPLAGAADTQYF.

The V call is TRBV12-5, the J call TRBJ2-1; 9 bases match TRBD2. The germline gives CDR1 LGHNT, CDR2 FRNRAP. This CDR3 has 14 amino acids. With 0 bases clipped from V and 8 bases from J, the junction kept 2 bases outside the gene matches. CDR3: CASGLVAGGDEQFF. The DNA of the CDR3 is TGTGCTAGTGGTTTGGTGGCGGGGGGGGATGAGCAGTTCTTC.

The chain carries TRBV7-6 and TRBJ1-4; D not certain. The CDR3 is made up of 12 amino acids. Germline CDR1 reads SGHVS; CDR2 reads FNYEAQ. With 6 bases removed from V and 10 bases from J, the gap between germline ends came to 12 bases. DNA for the CDR3: TGTGCCAGCAGAGATCCGGCGGGAAAACTGTTTTTT. Translating gives CASRDPAGKLFF.

The chain couples TRBV24-1 to TRBJ2-1; 8 nucleotides line up with TRBD2. The CDR3 consists of 16 residues. The germline CDR1 and CDR2 sequences are KGHDR and SFDVKD. V shed 3 bases and J 10 bases; nucleotides not matched to a gene: 13. CDR3 in amino acids: CATSDPRKAGEREQFF. The CDR3 DNA is TGTGCCACCAGTGATCCCCGTAAAGCGGGGGAGCGAGAGCAGTTCTTC.

This clone appeared once. The J gene is TRBJ1-2, the V gene TRBV10-3; 8 nucleotides line up with TRBD1. CDR1 ENHRY and CDR2 SYGVKD come from the germline V gene. The CDR3 spans 14 residues. V was clipped by 4 bases and J by 8 bases; unmatched bases: 9. CDR3 sequence: CAISADRARGGYTF. CDR3 coding DNA: TGTGCCATCAGTGCGGACAGGGCTAGAGGCGGCTACACCTTC.

The gene calls are TRBV5-6 and TRBJ2-7; a possible D gene is TRBD2 (5 bases). The CDR3 has 13 amino acids. Germline CDR1 and CDR2: SGHDT and YYEEEE. Trimming left V 3 bases short and J 3 bases short, with 10 bases between. This CDR3 is CASSSRGNYEQYF. DNA of the CDR3: TGTGCCAGCAGCTCTCGAGGGAACTACGAGCAGTACTTC.

This chain links TRBV27 with TRBJ2-7; TRBD2 might be the D (6 bases). Trimming shortened V by 6 bases and J by 9 bases, and 18 bases separated the two germline ends. The germline CDR1 and CDR2 sequences are MNHEY and SMNVEV (reference sequence). The CDR3 is 13 residues long. CDR3 DNA sequence: TGTGCCAGCAGCGCCGGGGGACCCTCTGGGCAGTACTTC. This codes for CASSAGGPSGQYF.

This sequence joins TRBV2 and TRBJ2-1; D unresolved. The CDR3 length is 8 residues. Deletions cut 7 bases from V and 13 bases from J, with 5 bases between. The germline V gene encodes CDR1 SNHLY and CDR2 FYNNEI. CDR3 bases: TGTGCCAGCACGGGTCAGTTCTTC. It codes for CASTGQFF.

The chain employs TRBV7-9 and TRBJ2-1; D unresolved. Trimming shortened V by 6 bases and J by 11 bases, and 11 bases separated the two germline ends. Germline loops: CDR1 SEHNR, CDR2 FQNEAQ (reference sequence). The length of the CDR3 is 11 residues. CDR3 DNA sequence: TGTGCCAGCAGTCCTCTAGTAAAGCAGTTCTTC. Protein product: CASSPLVKQFF. The full variable domain, completed using reference TRBV7-9 and TRBJ2-1, is DTGVSQNPRHKITKRGQNVTFRCDPISEHNRLYWYRQTLGQGPEFLTYFQNEAQLEKSRLLSDRFSAERPKGSFSTLEIQRTEQGDSAMYLCASSPLVKQFFGPGTRLTVL.

V gene TRBV2 combines with J gene TRBJ1-4; D is unclear. The CDR3 has 14 residues. CDR1 and CDR2 (germline): SNHLY, FYNNEI. V lost 4 bases, J lost 7 bases, and 13 bases lay in between. The CDR3 spells CASSAGLSGEKLFF. The CDR3 region has the DNA TGTGCCAGCAGTGCGGGGTTATCAGGTGAAAAACTGTTTTTT.